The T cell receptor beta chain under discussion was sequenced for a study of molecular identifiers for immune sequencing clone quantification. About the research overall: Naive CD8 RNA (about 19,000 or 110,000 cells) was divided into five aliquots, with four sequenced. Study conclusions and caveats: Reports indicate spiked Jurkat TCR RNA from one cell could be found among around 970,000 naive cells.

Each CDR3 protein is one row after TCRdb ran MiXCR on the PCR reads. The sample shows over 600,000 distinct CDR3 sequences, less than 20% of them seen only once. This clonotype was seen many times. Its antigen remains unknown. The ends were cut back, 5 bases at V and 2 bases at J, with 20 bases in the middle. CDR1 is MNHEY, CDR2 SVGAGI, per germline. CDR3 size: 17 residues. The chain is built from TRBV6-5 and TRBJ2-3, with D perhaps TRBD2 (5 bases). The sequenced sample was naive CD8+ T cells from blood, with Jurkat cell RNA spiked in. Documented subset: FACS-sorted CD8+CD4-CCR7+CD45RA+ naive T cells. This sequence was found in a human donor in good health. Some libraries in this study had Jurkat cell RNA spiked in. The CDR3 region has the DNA TGTGCCAGCAGTACCTACAGCGGCTACAGCACCACAGATACGCAGTATTTT. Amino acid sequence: CASSTYSGYSTTDTQYF.